This entry features one T cell receptor beta chain sequence. At the DNA level, this CDR3 is encoded by other sequences in the same sample as well. Original handling: Counts of nucleated cells, estimated from reference gene primer amplification, were obtained. Assay used: immunoSEQ multiplex PCR; TCRdb lists only in-frame clones, some missing. D and trimming come from the DNA, and the V and J calls and clone size come from that table. The sample lists roughly 180,000 clones, 82% occurring once. This sample was taken from a study of blood T cell repertoires in COVID-19. Study context: The study drew acute and convalescent COVID-19 samples from the United States, Italy and Spain. T cells, B-cell-depleted T cells, or PBMCs supplied cDNA or gDNA.

Per germline, CDR1 SGHRS and CDR2 YFSETQ. There are 13 residues in the CDR3. V lost 4 bases to trimming and J lost 5 bases, with 12 bases between them. This sequence joins TRBV5-1 and TRBJ1-1; unclear D gene. Input material: peripheral blood. The sequence derives from a woman aged 30 to 39 with acute or convalescent COVID-19. CDR3 residues: CASSPRGGTEAFF. The CDR3 DNA reads as TGCGCCAGCAGCCCCCGTGGAGGGACTGAAGCTTTCTTT.